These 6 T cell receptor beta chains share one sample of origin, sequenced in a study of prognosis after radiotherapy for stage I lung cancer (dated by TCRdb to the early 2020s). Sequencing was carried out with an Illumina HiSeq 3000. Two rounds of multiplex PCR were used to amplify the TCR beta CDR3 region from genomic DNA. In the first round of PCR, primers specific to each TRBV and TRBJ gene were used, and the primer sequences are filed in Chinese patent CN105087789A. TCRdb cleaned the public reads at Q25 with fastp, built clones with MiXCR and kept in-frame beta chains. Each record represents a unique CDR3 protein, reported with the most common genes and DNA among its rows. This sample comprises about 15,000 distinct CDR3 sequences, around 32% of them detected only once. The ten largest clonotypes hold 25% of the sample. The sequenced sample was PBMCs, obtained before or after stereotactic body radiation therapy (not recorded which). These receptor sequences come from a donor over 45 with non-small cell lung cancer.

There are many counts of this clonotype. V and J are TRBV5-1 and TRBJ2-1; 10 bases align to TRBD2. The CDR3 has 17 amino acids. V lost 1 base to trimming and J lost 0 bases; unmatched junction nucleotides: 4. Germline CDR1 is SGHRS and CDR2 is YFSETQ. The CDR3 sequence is CASSLSASGSSYNEQFF. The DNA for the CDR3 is TGCGCCAGCAGCTTGTCGGCTAGCGGGAGCTCCTACAATGAGCAGTTCTTC.

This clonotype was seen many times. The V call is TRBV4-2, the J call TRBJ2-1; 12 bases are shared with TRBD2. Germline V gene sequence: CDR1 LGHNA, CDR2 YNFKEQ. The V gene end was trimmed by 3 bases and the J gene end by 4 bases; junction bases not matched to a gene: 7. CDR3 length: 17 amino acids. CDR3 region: CASSQQRGTSGYNEQFF. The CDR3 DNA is TGTGCCAGCAGCCAGCAGCGGGGGACTAGCGGGTACAATGAGCAGTTCTTC.

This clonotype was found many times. In DNA form, the CDR3 reads TGTGCCAGCAGCCTAGGTGTCGACTCCTACGAGCAGTACTTC. Its protein product is CASSLGVDSYEQYF. V and J are TRBV27 and TRBJ2-7; no definite D call. Germline lookup yields CDR1 MNHEY and CDR2 SMNVEV (reference sequence). The V and J ends lost 6 bases and 0 bases respectively, with 12 bases between them. The CDR3 has 14 amino acids.

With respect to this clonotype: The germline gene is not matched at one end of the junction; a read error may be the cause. The CDR3 DNA reads TGTACCAGCAGTTACGACAGCTCTGGGGCCGATGTCCTGACTTTC. Translated: CTSSYDSSGADVLTF. This rearrangement joins TRBV6-2 or TRBV6-3 to TRBJ2-6; maybe TRBD1 (5 bases). This CDR3 is built from 15 residues. Germline CDR1 is MNHEY and CDR2 is SVGEGT.

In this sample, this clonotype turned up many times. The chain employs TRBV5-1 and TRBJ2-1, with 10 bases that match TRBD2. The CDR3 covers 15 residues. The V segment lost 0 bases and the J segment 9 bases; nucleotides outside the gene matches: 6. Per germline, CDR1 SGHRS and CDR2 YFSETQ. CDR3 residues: CASSLVPSGSAEQFF. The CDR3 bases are TGCGCCAGCAGCTTGGTGCCTAGCGGGAGTGCTGAGCAGTTCTTC. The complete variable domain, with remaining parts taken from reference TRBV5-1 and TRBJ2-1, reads KAGVTQTPRYLIKTRGQQVTLSCSPISGHRSVSWYQQTPGQGLQFLFEYFSETQRNKGNFPGRFSGRQFSNSRSEMNVSTLELGDSALYLCASSLVPSGSAEQFFGPGTRLTVL.

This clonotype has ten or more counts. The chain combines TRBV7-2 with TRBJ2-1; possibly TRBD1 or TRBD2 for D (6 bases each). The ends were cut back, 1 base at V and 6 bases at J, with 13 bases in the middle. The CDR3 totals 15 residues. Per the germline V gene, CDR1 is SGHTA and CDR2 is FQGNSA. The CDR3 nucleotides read TGTGCCAGCAGCTTAGAGGGGGAGGAGCGCAATGAGCAGTTCTTC. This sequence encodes CASSLEGEERNEQFF.